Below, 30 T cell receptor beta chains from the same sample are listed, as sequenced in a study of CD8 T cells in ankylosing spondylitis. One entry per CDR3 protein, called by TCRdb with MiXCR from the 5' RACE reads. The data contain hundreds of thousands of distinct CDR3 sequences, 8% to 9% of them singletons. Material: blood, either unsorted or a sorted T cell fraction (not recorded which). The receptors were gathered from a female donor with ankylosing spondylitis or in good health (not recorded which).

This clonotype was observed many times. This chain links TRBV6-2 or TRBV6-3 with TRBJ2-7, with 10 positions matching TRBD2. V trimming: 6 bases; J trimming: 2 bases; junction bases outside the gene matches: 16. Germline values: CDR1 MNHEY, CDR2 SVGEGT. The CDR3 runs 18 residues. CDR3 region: CASSESGLAGEVAYEQYF. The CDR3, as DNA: TGTGCCAGCAGCGAATCGGGCCTAGCGGGAGAGGTGGCCTACGAGCAGTACTTC.

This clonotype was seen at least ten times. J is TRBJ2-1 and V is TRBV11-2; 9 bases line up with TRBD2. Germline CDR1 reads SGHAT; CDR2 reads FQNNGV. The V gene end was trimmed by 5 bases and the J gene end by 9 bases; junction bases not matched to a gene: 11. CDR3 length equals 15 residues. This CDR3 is CASSARTSASGEQFF. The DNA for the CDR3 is TGTGCCAGCAGCGCCCGGACTAGCGCCTCGGGTGAGCAGTTCTTC.

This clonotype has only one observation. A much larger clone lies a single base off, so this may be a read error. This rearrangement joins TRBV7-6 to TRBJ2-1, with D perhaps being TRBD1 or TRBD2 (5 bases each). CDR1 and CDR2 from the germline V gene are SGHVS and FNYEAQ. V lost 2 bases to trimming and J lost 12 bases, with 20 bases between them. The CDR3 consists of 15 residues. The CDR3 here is CASSLLGDLRGGQFF. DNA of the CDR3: TGTGCCAGCAGCTTATTGGGGGACCTACGAGGCGGGCAGTTCTTC.

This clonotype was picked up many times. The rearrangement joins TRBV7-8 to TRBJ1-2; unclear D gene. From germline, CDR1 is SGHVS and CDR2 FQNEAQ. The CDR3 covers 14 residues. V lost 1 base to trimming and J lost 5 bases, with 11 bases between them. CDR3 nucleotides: TGTGCCAGCAGCTTAGGGATCCAGGCTTATGGCTACACCTTC. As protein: CASSLGIQAYGYTF.

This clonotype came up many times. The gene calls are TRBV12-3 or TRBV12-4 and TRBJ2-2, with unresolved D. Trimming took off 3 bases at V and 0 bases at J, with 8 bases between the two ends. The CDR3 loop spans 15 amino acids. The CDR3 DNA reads TGTGCCAGCAGTTTCGGCCGTACGAACACCGGGGAGCTGTTTTTT. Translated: CASSFGRTNTGELFF.

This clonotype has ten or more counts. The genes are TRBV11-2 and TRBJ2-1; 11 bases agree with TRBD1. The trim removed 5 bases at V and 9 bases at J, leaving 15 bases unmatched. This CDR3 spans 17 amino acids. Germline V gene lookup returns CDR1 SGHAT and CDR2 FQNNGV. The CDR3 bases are TGTGCCAGCAGCCCCGGGGTTGGACAGGGGGCTTTCAGTGAGCAGTTCTTC. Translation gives CASSPGVGQGAFSEQFF.

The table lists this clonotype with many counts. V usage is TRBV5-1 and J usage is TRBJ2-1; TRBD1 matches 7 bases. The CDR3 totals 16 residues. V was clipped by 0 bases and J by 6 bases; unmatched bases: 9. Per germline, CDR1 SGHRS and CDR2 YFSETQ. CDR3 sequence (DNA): TGCGCCAGCAGCTTGGTGCAGGGGGTGATTTTCAATGAGCAGTTCTTC. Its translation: CASSLVQGVIFNEQFF.

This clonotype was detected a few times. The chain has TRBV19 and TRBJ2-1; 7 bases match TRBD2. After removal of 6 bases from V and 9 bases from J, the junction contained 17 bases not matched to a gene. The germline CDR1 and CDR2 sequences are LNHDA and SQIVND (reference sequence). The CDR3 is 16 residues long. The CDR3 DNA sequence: TGTGCCAGTAGGGGAGGAGCGGGACCCCTCGAAGGTGAGCAGTTCTTC. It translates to CASRGGAGPLEGEQFF.

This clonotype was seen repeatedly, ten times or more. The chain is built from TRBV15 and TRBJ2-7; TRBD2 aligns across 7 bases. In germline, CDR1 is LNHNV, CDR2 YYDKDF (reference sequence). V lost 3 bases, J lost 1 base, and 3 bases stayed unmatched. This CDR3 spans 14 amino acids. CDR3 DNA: TGTGCCACCAGCAGGTCGGGGGGTTCCTACGAGCAGTACTTC. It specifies CATSRSGGSYEQYF.

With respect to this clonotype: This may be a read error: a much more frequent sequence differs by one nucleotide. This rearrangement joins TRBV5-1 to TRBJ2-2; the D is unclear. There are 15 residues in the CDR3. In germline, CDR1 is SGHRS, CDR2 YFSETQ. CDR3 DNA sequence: TGCACCAGCAGCTTAACCAACTTACCCACCGGGGAGCTGTTTTTT. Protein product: CTSSLTNLPTGELFF.

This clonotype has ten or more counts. In nucleotides, the CDR3 is TGTGCCAGCAGTAGGAGGCAAACCTACGAGCAGTACTTC. Its protein product is CASSRRQTYEQYF. The V gene is TRBV11-2, the J gene TRBJ2-7; TRBD2 is a possible D gene (5 bases). The CDR3 runs to 13 residues. V lost 6 bases and J lost 2, with 11 bases in between. Germline loops: CDR1 SGHAT, CDR2 FQNNGV.

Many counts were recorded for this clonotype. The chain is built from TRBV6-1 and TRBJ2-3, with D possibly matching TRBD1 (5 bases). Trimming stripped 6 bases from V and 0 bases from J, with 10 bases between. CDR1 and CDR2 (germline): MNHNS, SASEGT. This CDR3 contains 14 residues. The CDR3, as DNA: TGTGCCAGCAGGGACACACTAAGCACAGATACGCAGTATTTT. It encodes CASRDTLSTDTQYF.

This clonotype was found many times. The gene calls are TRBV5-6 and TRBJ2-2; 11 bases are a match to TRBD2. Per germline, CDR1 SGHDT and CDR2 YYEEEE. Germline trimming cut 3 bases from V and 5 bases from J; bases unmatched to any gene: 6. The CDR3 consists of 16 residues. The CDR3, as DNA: TGTGCCAGCAGCTCTCTACTAGCGGGAGCGACCGGGGAGCTGTTTTTT. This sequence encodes CASSSLLAGATGELFF.

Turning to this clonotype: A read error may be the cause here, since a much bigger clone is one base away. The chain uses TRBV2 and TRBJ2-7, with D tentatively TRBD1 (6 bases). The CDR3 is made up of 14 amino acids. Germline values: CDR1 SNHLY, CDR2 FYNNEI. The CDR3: CASSVQGESSEQYF. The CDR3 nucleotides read TGTGCCAGCAGCGTACAGGGTGAGTCCTCCGAGCAGTACTTC.

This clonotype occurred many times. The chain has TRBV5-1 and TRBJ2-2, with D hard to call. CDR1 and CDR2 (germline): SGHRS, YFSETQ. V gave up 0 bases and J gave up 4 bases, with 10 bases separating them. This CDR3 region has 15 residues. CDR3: CASSLAERVTGELFF. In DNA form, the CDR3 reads TGCGCCAGCAGCTTGGCCGAAAGGGTCACCGGGGAGCTGTTTTTT.

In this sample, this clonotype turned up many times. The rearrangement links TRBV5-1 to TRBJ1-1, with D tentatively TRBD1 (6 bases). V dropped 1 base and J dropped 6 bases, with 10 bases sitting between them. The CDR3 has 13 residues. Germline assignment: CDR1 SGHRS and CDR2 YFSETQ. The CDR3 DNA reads TGCGCCAGCAGCTTGAGGGGGTTCGCTGAAGCTTTCTTT. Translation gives CASSLRGFAEAFF.

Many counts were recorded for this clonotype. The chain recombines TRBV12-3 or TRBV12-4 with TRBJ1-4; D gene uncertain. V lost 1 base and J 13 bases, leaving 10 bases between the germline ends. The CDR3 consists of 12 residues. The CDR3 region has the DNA TGTGCCAGCAGTTTAGAGGGTACCAGACTGTTTTTT. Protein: CASSLEGTRLFF.

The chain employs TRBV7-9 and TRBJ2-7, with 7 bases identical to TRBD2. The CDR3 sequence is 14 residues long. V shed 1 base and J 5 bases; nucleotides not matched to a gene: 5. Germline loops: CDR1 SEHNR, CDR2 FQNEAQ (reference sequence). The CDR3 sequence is CASSLVGGRDEQYF. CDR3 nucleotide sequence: TGTGCCAGCAGCTTAGTGGGAGGGAGGGACGAGCAGTACTTC. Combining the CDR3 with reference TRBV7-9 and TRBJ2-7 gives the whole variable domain DTGVSQNPRHKITKRGQNVTFRCDPISEHNRLYWYRQTLGQGPEFLTYFQNEAQLEKSRLLSDRFSAERPKGSFSTLEIQRTEQGDSAMYLCASSLVGGRDEQYFGPGTRLTVT.

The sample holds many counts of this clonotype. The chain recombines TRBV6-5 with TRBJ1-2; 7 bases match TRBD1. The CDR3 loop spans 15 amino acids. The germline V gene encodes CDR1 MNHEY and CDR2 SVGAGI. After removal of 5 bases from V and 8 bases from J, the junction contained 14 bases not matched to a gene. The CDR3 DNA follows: TGTGCCAGCAGTCAAACACGGGGGACAGCCTGGGGCTACACCTTC. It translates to CASSQTRGTAWGYTF.

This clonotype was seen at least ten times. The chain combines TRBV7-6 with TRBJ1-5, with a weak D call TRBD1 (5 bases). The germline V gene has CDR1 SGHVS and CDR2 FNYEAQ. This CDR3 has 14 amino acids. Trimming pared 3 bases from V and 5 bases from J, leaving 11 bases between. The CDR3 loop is CASSLWDGDQPQHF. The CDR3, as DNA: TGTGCCAGCAGCTTGTGGGACGGAGATCAGCCCCAGCATTTT.

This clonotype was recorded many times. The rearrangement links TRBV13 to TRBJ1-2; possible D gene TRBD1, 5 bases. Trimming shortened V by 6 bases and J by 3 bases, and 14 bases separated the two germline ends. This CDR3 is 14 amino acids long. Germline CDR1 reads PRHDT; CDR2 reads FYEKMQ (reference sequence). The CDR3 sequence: CASRTGTAHYGYTF. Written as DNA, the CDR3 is TGTGCCAGCAGGACCGGGACGGCACACTATGGCTACACCTTC.

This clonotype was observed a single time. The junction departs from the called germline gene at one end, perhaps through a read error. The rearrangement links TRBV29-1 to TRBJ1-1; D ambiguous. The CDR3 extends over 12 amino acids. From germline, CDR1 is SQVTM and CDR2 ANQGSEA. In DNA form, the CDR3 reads TGCAACGTTGACACTAGGGCCACTGAAGCTTTCTTT. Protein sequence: CNVDTRATEAFF. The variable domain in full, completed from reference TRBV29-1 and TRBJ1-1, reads SAVISQKPSRDICQRGTSLTIQCQVDSQVTMMFWYRQQPGQSLTLIATANQGSEATYESGFVIDKFPISRPNLTFSTLTVSNMSPEDSSIYLCNVDTRATEAFFGQGTRLTVV.

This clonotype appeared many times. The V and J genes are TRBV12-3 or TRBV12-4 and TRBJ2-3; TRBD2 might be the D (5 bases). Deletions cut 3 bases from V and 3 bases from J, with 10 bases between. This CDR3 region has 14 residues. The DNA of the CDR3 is TGTGCCAGCAGTTTGGGGAGAGGGACAGATACGCAGTATTTT. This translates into CASSLGRGTDTQYF.

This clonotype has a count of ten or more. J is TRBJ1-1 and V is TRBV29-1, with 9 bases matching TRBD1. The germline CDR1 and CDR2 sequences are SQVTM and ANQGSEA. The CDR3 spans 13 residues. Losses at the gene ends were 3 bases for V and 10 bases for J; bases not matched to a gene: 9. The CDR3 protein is CSVDQDRGFAAFF. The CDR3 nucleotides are TGCAGCGTTGATCAGGACAGGGGTTTCGCAGCTTTCTTT.

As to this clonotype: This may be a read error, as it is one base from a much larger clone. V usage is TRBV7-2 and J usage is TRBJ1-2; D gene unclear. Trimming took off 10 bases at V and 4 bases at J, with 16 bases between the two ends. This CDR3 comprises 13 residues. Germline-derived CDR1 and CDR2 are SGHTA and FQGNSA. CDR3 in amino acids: CATSLNSGYGYTF. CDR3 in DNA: TGTGCCACCAGTCTGAACAGTGGCTATGGCTACACCTTC.

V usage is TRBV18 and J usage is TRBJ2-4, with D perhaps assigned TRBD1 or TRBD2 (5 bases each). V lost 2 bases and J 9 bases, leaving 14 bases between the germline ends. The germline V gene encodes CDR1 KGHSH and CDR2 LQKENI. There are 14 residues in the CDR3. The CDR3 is CASSPTGTTGIQYF. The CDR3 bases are TGTGCCAGCTCACCAACCGGGACCACTGGCATTCAGTACTTC.

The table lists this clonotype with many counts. Here the CDR3 reads CATSDPGLAGAQANEQFF. CDR3 DNA: TGTGCCACCAGTGATCCGGGACTAGCGGGGGCCCAGGCTAATGAGCAGTTCTTC. V gene TRBV24-1 combines with J gene TRBJ2-1; 14 nucleotides align to TRBD2. The ends lost 3 bases at V and 7 bases at J; junction bases unmatched: 10. The CDR3 is 18 residues long. Germline CDR1 KGHDR, CDR2 SFDVKD.

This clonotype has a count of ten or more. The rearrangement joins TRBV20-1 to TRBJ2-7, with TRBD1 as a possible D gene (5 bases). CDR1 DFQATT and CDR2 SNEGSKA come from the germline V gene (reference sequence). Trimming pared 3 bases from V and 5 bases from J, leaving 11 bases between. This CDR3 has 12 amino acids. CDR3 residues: CSARGRLDEQYF. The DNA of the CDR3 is TGCAGTGCTAGGGGGCGGTTAGACGAGCAGTACTTC.

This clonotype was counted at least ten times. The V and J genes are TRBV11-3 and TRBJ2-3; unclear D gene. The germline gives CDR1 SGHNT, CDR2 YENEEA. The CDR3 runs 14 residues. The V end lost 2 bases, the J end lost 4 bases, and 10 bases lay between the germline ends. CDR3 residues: CASSLWSGADTQYF. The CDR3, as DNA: TGTGCCAGCAGCTTATGGTCTGGAGCAGATACGCAGTATTTT. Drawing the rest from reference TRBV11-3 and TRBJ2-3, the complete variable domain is EAGVVQSPRYKIIEKKQPVAFWCNPISGHNTLYWYLQNLGQGPELLIRYENEEAVDDSQLPKDRFSAERLKGVDSTLKIQPAELGDSAVYLCASSLWSGADTQYFGPGTRLTVL.

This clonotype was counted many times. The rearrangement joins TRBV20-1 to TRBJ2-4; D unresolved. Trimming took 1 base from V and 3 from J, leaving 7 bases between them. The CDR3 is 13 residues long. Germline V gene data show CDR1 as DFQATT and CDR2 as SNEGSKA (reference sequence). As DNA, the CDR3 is TGCAGTGCTAGAGCTAAAAACAAAAACATTCAGTACTTC. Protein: CSARAKNKNIQYF.